This T cell receptor beta chain came from a study of control samples from healthy donors and cancer patients. Generated by immunoSEQ multiplex PCR, the TCRdb table keeps only in-frame clones and is missing some. The top ten hold 1.7% of the sample, which has some 120,000 clones, 90% to 95% seen once. The CDR3 is 14 residues long. V gave up 6 bases and J gave up 3 bases, with 15 bases separating them. Germline V gene data show CDR1 as LNHDA and CDR2 as SQIVND (reference sequence). The rearrangement uses TRBV19 and TRBJ2-7, with a weak D call TRBD2 (5 bases). The sample taken for sequencing was PBMCs. This TCR was sampled from a man between 50 and 59 years old with head and neck cancer. DNA for the CDR3: TGTGCCAGTAGCCCTAGCACGGCGGGCTACGAGCAGTACTTC. As protein: CASSPSTAGYEQYF.